The 27 T cell receptor beta chains in this list originate from one sample, sequenced in a study of T-cell memory formation after mild COVID-19. TCRdb passed the 5' RACE reads through MiXCR, listing each CDR3 protein once. The sample lists 550,000 to 650,000 distinct CDR3 sequences, around 16% occurring once. The sample consisted of PBMCs or a T cell subset sorted from them (not recorded which). The receptors originated from an adult woman who had mild COVID-19 (a few samples of this study predate the infection). Cell type and time point are not known.

This chain uses TRBV29-1 with TRBJ2-5; 15 bases map to TRBD2. Germline assignment: CDR1 SQVTM and CDR2 ANQGSEA. The CDR3 totals 15 residues. After removal of 4 bases from V and 5 bases from J, the junction contained 5 bases not matched to a gene. CDR3 DNA: TGCAGCGTTGGGACTAGCGGGGGGGCCAGGGAGACCCAGTACTTC. This encodes CSVGTSGGARETQYF.

This chain links TRBV29-1 with TRBJ1-5, with D tentatively TRBD1 (5 bases). The germline CDR1 and CDR2 sequences are SQVTM and ANQGSEA. With 4 bases removed from V and 6 bases from J, the gap between germline ends came to 13 bases. The CDR3 has 13 amino acids. The CDR3 coding sequence is TGCAGCGTTGTATGGGGGGATAGTCAGCCCCAGCATTTT. Translation: CSVVWGDSQPQHF.

This clonotype has only a few counts. The CDR3 is CASNGWAGVTYNEQFF. CDR3 coding DNA: TGCGCCAGCAACGGATGGGCGGGGGTAACCTACAATGAGCAGTTCTTC. The chain has TRBV5-1 and TRBJ2-1; 7 bases agree with TRBD2. The germline gives CDR1 SGHRS, CDR2 YFSETQ. This CDR3 contains 16 residues. The J segment lost 2 bases and the V segment lost 6 bases, leaving 11 bases of the junction unmatched.

This clonotype was seen more than once but under ten times. The chain employs TRBV19 and TRBJ1-1; D gene uncertain. Between the trimmed V and J ends, which lost 1 base and 4 bases, there was a span of 7 bases. Germline V gene sequence: CDR1 LNHDA, CDR2 SQIVND (reference sequence). This CDR3 is 13 amino acids long. The CDR3 region has the DNA TGTGCCAGTAGTATAGGGGTCCCCACTGAAGCTTTCTTT. The encoded protein is CASSIGVPTEAFF.

The rearrangement uses TRBV7-6 and TRBJ2-3; 9 nucleotides agree with TRBD2. CDR3 length: 15 amino acids. V lost 5 bases and J lost 2; bases outside the gene matches: 5. Germline loops: CDR1 SGHVS, CDR2 FNYEAQ. The CDR3 DNA follows: TGTGCCAGCAGCCGGCGGGGGGGGCTCACAGATACGCAGTATTTT. Encoded protein: CASSRRGGLTDTQYF.

This clonotype was detected only a few times. The chain is built from TRBV3-1 and TRBJ1-5, with D perhaps matching TRBD1 (5 bases). This CDR3 contains 14 residues. Germline CDR1 and CDR2: LGHDT and YNNKEL (reference sequence). V was pared by 2 bases and J by 3 bases, with 8 bases between. The CDR3 DNA reads TGTGCCAGCAGCCAAACAGGATTCAATCAGCCCCAGCATTTT. Translated, it gives CASSQTGFNQPQHF. The full variable domain, in which reference TRBV3-1 and TRBJ1-5 provide the parts outside the CDR3, is DTAVSQTPKYLVTQMGNDKSIKCEQNLGHDTMYWYKQDSKKFLKIMFSYNNKELIINETVPNRFSPKSPDKAHLNLHINSLELGDSAVYFCASSQTGFNQPQHFGDGTRLSIL.

The gene calls are TRBV6-1 and TRBJ2-3; D remains ambiguous. Germline loops: CDR1 MNHNS, CDR2 SASEGT. The ends were cut back, 7 bases at V and 7 bases at J, with 12 bases in the middle. This CDR3 has 12 residues. CDR3 nucleotide sequence: TGTGCCAGCAACCGCCTGCAACATACGCAGTATTTT. It codes for CASNRLQHTQYF.

The V call is TRBV5-1, the J call TRBJ2-7; TRBD1 or TRBD2 may be the D gene (5 bases each). Germline CDR1 SGHRS, CDR2 YFSETQ. The V and J ends lost 4 bases and 0 bases respectively, with 23 bases between them. The CDR3 contains 18 residues. The CDR3 sequence is CASSEEGWLTFGSYEQYF. DNA for the CDR3: TGCGCCAGCAGCGAAGAGGGGTGGCTGACCTTCGGCTCCTACGAGCAGTACTTC.

This chain joins TRBV11-2 and TRBJ2-7, with unresolved D. Trimming removed 6 bases from V and 0 bases from J, with 15 bases in between. CDR1 is SGHAT and CDR2 is FQNNGV in the germline V gene. There are 15 residues in the CDR3. CDR3 sequence (DNA): TGTGCCAGCAGACCTCTGGGCCTGAGCTCCTACGAGCAGTACTTC. This gives the protein CASRPLGLSSYEQYF.

This clonotype was seen more than once but under ten times. V is TRBV24-1 and J is TRBJ1-1; D call uncertain. The CDR3 is made up of 12 amino acids. V lost 4 bases to trimming and J lost 10 bases, with 12 bases between them. Germline-derived CDR1 and CDR2 are KGHDR and SFDVKD. As DNA, the CDR3 is TGTGCCACCAGTGACTTTAATAGCCGAGCTTTCTTT. Residues: CATSDFNSRAFF.

The chain carries TRBV4-1 and TRBJ2-1, with 10 bases that match TRBD1. The V and J ends lost 6 bases and 2 bases, in that order; junction bases with no gene match: 16. The germline CDR1 and CDR2 sequences are MGHRA and YSYEKL. This CDR3 is built from 19 residues. CDR3 nucleotides: TGCGCCAGCAGATCCCTAACGCCGGGGACAGGGGAAGCCTACAATGAGCAGTTCTTC. Its protein product is CASRSLTPGTGEAYNEQFF.

The V and J genes are TRBV23-1 and TRBJ2-5, with D possibly being TRBD1 (6 bases). TRBV23-1 is an open reading frame whose function is uncertain. Trimming pared 4 bases from V and 0 bases from J, leaving 15 bases between. The CDR3 extends over 16 amino acids. In DNA, the CDR3 is TGCGCCAGCAGTCCCCCCAGGGGCCGGTACCAAGAGACCCAGTACTTC. Translated: CASSPPRGRYQETQYF.

The chain employs TRBV11-3 and TRBJ2-3, with 7 bases fitting TRBD2. Germline trimming cut 2 bases from V and 2 bases from J; bases unmatched to any gene: 7. CDR1 is SGHNT, CDR2 YENEEA, per germline. This CDR3 has 16 amino acids. This CDR3 reads CASSLLWGGYTDTQYF. CDR3 DNA sequence: TGTGCCAGCAGCTTATTGTGGGGGGGATACACAGATACGCAGTATTTT.

This clonotype was seen more than once but under ten times. The rearrangement links TRBV29-1 to TRBJ1-1; D not resolved. Germline assignment: CDR1 SQVTM and CDR2 ANQGSEA. Trimming removed 6 bases at V and 4 bases at J, with 6 bases between. This CDR3 comprises 10 residues. CDR3 amino acids: CSVTGTEAFF. The CDR3 nucleotides are TGCAGCGTGACTGGCACTGAAGCTTTCTTT. The entire variable domain, with the rest obtained from reference TRBV29-1 and TRBJ1-1, is as follows: SAVISQKPSRDICQRGTSLTIQCQVDSQVTMMFWYRQQPGQSLTLIATANQGSEATYESGFVIDKFPISRPNLTFSTLTVSNMSPEDSSIYLCSVTGTEAFFGQGTRLTVV.

This clonotype was observed a handful of times. The V and J genes are TRBV20-1 and TRBJ2-7; TRBD1 agrees at 8 bases. V shed 7 bases and J 2 bases; nucleotides not matched to a gene: 10. The CDR3 loop spans 14 amino acids. Germline CDR1 reads DFQATT; CDR2 reads SNEGSKA (reference sequence). CDR3 residues: CSVETGQGTYEQYF. The CDR3 DNA sequence: TGCAGTGTTGAGACCGGACAGGGAACCTACGAGCAGTACTTC.

In this sample, this clonotype turned up a few times. CDR3 region: CSARSGANYGYTF. The CDR3 DNA reads TGCAGCGCACGATCCGGGGCCAACTATGGCTACACCTTC. This sequence joins TRBV29-1 and TRBJ1-2; D may be TRBD1 (5 bases). CDR1 and CDR2 (germline): SQVTM, ANQGSEA. Trimming cost V 7 bases and J 2 bases, with 14 bases left between them. The CDR3 has 13 amino acids. Drawing the rest from reference TRBV29-1 and TRBJ1-2, the complete variable domain is SAVISQKPSRDICQRGTSLTIQCQVDSQVTMMFWYRQQPGQSLTLIATANQGSEATYESGFVIDKFPISRPNLTFSTLTVSNMSPEDSSIYLCSARSGANYGYTFGSGTRLTVV.

This clonotype occurred a few times. This chain uses TRBV2 with TRBJ2-1; 9 nucleotides match TRBD1. CDR1 and CDR2 (germline): SNHLY, FYNNEI. The V and J ends lost 0 bases and 4 bases, in that order; junction bases with no gene match: 7. There are 17 residues in the CDR3. The CDR3 bases are TGTGCCAGCAGTGAAGCGCAGGGGACAGGGATTTACAATGAGCAGTTCTTC. Protein product: CASSEAQGTGIYNEQFF.

This clonotype was counted only a few times. The rearrangement links TRBV3-1 to TRBJ1-5; D is possibly TRBD1 (6 bases). The germline gives CDR1 LGHDT, CDR2 YNNKEL (reference sequence). V was cut by 4 bases and J by 6 bases, with 13 bases left in between. CDR3 length equals 14 residues. DNA for the CDR3: TGTGCCAGCAGCCTTTCCACAGGGAGTCAGCCCCAGCATTTT. Protein: CASSLSTGSQPQHF.

The rearrangement links TRBV18 to TRBJ1-5, with unresolved D. The germline V gene has CDR1 KGHSH and CDR2 LQKENI. CDR3 length: 14 residues. Trimming stripped 4 bases from V and 3 bases from J, with 10 bases between. The CDR3 sequence: CASSHGKNNQPQHF. CDR3 coding DNA: TGTGCCAGCTCACACGGGAAAAACAATCAGCCCCAGCATTTT. The full variable domain, completed using reference TRBV18 and TRBJ1-5, is NAGVMQNPRHLVRRRGQEARLRCSPMKGHSHVYWYRQLPEEGLKFMVYLQKENIIDESGMPKERFSAEFPKEGPSILRIQQVVRGDSAAYFCASSHGKNNQPQHFGDGTRLSIL.

The V call is TRBV20-1, the J call TRBJ2-7; 7 nucleotides agree with TRBD2. J gave up 7 bases and V 3 bases, and 12 bases lay outside the gene matches. This CDR3 contains 14 residues. In germline, CDR1 is DFQATT, CDR2 SNEGSKA (reference sequence). Here the CDR3 DNA reads TGCAGTGCTAGTCAGATGTTGGGACTACGGGAGCAGTACTTC. As protein: CSASQMLGLREQYF.

The chain couples TRBV29-1 to TRBJ1-2, with no clear D. Germline V CDR1 and CDR2: SQVTM, ANQGSEA. This CDR3 is 14 amino acids long. The V end was cut by 0 bases, the J end by 3 bases, with 11 bases between. The CDR3 protein is CSVEEHHQHYGYTF. In nucleotides, the CDR3 is TGCAGCGTTGAAGAACACCATCAACACTATGGCTACACCTTC.

This clonotype has just a few counts. The chain joins TRBV9 to TRBJ2-1; tentatively, D is TRBD2 (5 bases). This CDR3 is 15 amino acids long. V was shortened by 4 bases and J by 0 bases, with 11 bases between the two germline ends. The V gene's germline CDR1 is SGDLS and CDR2 YYNGEE. The CDR3 spells CASSSRRDSYNEQFF. The CDR3 DNA is TGTGCCAGCAGCTCCCGTCGGGACTCCTACAATGAGCAGTTCTTC.

This clonotype was picked up a small number of times. The rearrangement joins TRBV24-1 to TRBJ2-1; D is perhaps TRBD2 (7 bases). This CDR3 comprises 19 residues. V shed 4 bases and J shed 6 bases, with 27 bases lying between them. CDR1 is KGHDR and CDR2 is SFDVKD in the germline V gene. CDR3 in amino acids: CATSDPLRGERDLPNEQFF. Here the CDR3 DNA reads TGTGCCACCAGTGACCCACTAAGGGGGGAGCGGGACCTCCCCAATGAGCAGTTCTTC.

This clonotype was seen repeatedly, ten times or more. The chain combines TRBV5-1 with TRBJ1-5; D is ambiguous. This CDR3 has 13 amino acids. Trimming removed 4 bases from V and 3 bases from J, with 8 bases in between. Germline assignment: CDR1 SGHRS and CDR2 YFSETQ. CDR3 in amino acids: CASSPGDNQPQHF. CDR3 in DNA: TGCGCCAGCAGCCCCGGGGACAATCAGCCCCAGCATTTT.

The chain carries TRBV27 and TRBJ2-1, with TRBD1 identical over 8 bases. The CDR3 runs 15 residues. CDR1 MNHEY and CDR2 SMNVEV come from the germline V gene (reference sequence). After removal of 6 bases from V and 3 bases from J, the junction contained 7 bases not matched to a gene. In DNA, the CDR3 is TGTGCCAGCAGCATAGGACAGGGACTCTACAATGAGCAGTTCTTC. Its protein is CASSIGQGLYNEQFF.

In its sample, this clonotype was seen a few times. CDR3 sequence (DNA): TGTGCCAGCAGCCCGGCACGGGCGGGAACGGATGGCTACACCTTC. Its protein product is CASSPARAGTDGYTF. The rearrangement links TRBV6-2 or TRBV6-3 to TRBJ1-2; D not resolved. The CDR3 runs to 15 residues. Germline values: CDR1 MNHEY, CDR2 SVGEGT. V lost 6 bases, J lost 6 bases, and 20 bases lay in between.

The rearrangement uses TRBV19 and TRBJ1-4; no definite D call. Trimming took 6 bases from V and 8 from J, leaving 13 bases between them. The CDR3 runs to 13 residues. Germline loops: CDR1 LNHDA, CDR2 SQIVND (reference sequence). DNA for the CDR3: TGTGCCAGTAGGACAAGTGATGGCGAAAAACTGTTTTTT. As protein: CASRTSDGEKLFF.